This TCR beta chain was profiled in a study of technical replicates of blood from four donors. Produced via immunoSEQ multiplex PCR; TCRdb's table is partial and in-frame only. The sample consists of 70,000 to 95,000 clones, 90% to 95% of them appearing once. This CDR3 comprises 13 residues. Germline values: CDR1 MGHDK, CDR2 SYGVNS. V lost 2 bases and J lost 7, with 8 bases in between. This receptor was identified in a human donor in good health. The rearrangement joins TRBV25-1 to TRBJ1-4; D ambiguous. The sequenced material came from T cells isolated from PBMCs. CDR3 bases: TGTGCCAGCAGTGAAACGGGAATTGAAAAACTGTTTTTT. Its translation is CASSETGIEKLFF.